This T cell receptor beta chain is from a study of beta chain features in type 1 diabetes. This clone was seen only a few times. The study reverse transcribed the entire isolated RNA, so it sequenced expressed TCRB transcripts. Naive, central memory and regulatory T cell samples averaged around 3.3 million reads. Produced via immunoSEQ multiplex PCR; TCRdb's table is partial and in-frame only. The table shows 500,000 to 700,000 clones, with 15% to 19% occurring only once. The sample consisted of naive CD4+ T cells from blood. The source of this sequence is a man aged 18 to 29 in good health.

CDR3 amino acids: CASSYSRLTVNYEQYF. CDR3 in DNA: TGTGCCAGCAGTTACTCGCGGCTTACGGTAAACTACGAGCAGTACTTC. This chain links TRBV6-6 with TRBJ2-7; no firm D call. Trimming took off 0 bases at V and 3 bases at J, with 15 bases between the two ends. The germline V gene encodes CDR1 MNHNY and CDR2 SVGAGI (reference sequence). CDR3 length: 16 amino acids.